Sequencing of this T cell receptor beta chain was carried out in a study of blood T cell repertoires in COVID-19. Study details: The United States, Italy and Spain supplied acute and convalescent COVID-19 samples. T cells, B-cell-depleted T cells, or PBMCs provided the cDNA or gDNA that served as material.

Authors' analysis steps: Reference gene primer amplification yielded estimated nucleated cell counts. Sequenced by immunoSEQ multiplex PCR; TCRdb stores in-frame clones only, minus some. That table is the source of V, J and clone size, and D and trimming were worked out from the DNA. The profile shows some 160,000 clones, 80% to 90% of them singletons. The germline V and J ends were trimmed by 2 bases and 6 bases, with 11 bases remaining between them. There are 12 residues in the CDR3. Per the germline V gene, CDR1 is GTSNPN and CDR2 is SVGIG (reference sequence). While infection was still active, Seattle patients were enrolled and then followed longitudinally.

The chain has TRBV30 and TRBJ2-7; no definite D call. The sample taken for sequencing was peripheral blood. The origin of this receptor is an elderly woman with COVID-19, enrolled during active disease. In nucleotides, the CDR3 is TGTGCCTGGAGTTTTTACAATTTCGAGCAGTACTTC. As protein: CAWSFYNFEQYF.